A selection of T cell receptor beta chains follows, all from one sample in a study of breast tumors, draining lymph nodes, adjacent tissues. TCRdb fed the multiplex PCR reads into MiXCR, producing one record per CDR3 protein. The sample has some 230,000 distinct CDR3 sequences, under 40% seen once; the top ten hold 3% to 4%. Sequencing used axillary lymph node tissue. The receptors come from a female donor with breast cancer. Some clones in this sample may be carry-over from other donors' samples. Each CDR3 is given with its conserved first and last residue. Fields, in order: clone size, V gene, J gene, D gene, CDR3 DNA, CDR3 protein. The D gene is left open where the match is weak. Size is omitted from some rows. Given values are once, few, many or a class for expanded clones.

clone_size: many
v_call: TRBV12-5
j_call: TRBJ2-3
d_call: NA
cdr3_nt: TGTGCTAGCTCTTTGGTGGGAGACACAGATACGCAGTATTTT
cdr3_aa: CASSLVGDTDTQYF

clone_size: NA
v_call: TRBV2
j_call: TRBJ1-4
d_call: NA
cdr3_nt: TGTGCCAGCTACCTAGCGGGGGAAAAACTGTTTTTT
cdr3_aa: CASYLAGEKLFF

clone_size: medium-sized
v_call: TRBV2
j_call: TRBJ1-3
d_call: NA
cdr3_nt: TGTGCCATCCCGAGGGGCAGGGACGGAAACACCATATATTTT
cdr3_aa: CAIPRGRDGNTIYF

clone_size: many
v_call: TRBV24-1
j_call: TRBJ2-7
d_call: TRBD2
cdr3_nt: TGTGCCACCAGTGCTTCTAGCGGGAGGCTGTTAAGCGAGCAGTACTTC
cdr3_aa: CATSASSGRLLSEQYF

clone_size: NA
v_call: TRBV9
j_call: TRBJ1-6
d_call: NA
cdr3_nt: TGTGCCAGCAGCGTAGAACAGGGTGGGATTTCACCCCTCCACTTT
cdr3_aa: CASSVEQGGISPLHF

clone_size: NA
v_call: TRBV20-1
j_call: TRBJ2-5
d_call: TRBD1
cdr3_nt: TGCAGTGCTAGAGACAGGAGGACAGGGACCCAGTACTTC
cdr3_aa: CSARDRRTGTQYF

clone_size: many
v_call: TRBV10-3
j_call: TRBJ2-3
d_call: TRBD2
cdr3_nt: TGTGCCGTTCGACTAGATATAGCGGGGGTACTCACAGATACGCAGTATTTT
cdr3_aa: CAVRLDIAGVLTDTQYF

clone_size: few
v_call: TRBV6-2/TRBV6-3
j_call: TRBJ2-1
d_call: NA
cdr3_nt: TGTGCCAGCAGCGGGACATTGATGGGTGAGCAGTTCTTC
cdr3_aa: CASSGTLMGEQFF

clone_size: few
v_call: TRBV6-1
j_call: TRBJ1-5
d_call: NA
cdr3_nt: TGTGCCAGCAGGGACTACAGGGTCAATCAGCCCCAGCATTTT
cdr3_aa: CASRDYRVNQPQHF

clone_size: once
v_call: TRBV7-3
j_call: TRBJ2-4
d_call: TRBD2
cdr3_nt: TGTGCCAGCAGCCCGCGGGGGGAAAAGGGAACCGTTCAGTACTTC
cdr3_aa: CASSPRGEKGTVQYF

clone_size: many
v_call: TRBV12-3/TRBV12-4
j_call: TRBJ1-2
d_call: TRBD1
cdr3_nt: TGTGCCAGCAGTTCACCGGGGACAGGGGGCGCCTATGGCTACACCTTC
cdr3_aa: CASSSPGTGGAYGYTF

clone_size: many
v_call: TRBV12-3/TRBV12-4
j_call: TRBJ2-2
d_call: NA
cdr3_nt: TGTGCCAGCAGTTTAGGGACAAGGAACACCGGGGAGCTGTTTTTT
cdr3_aa: CASSLGTRNTGELFF